Only a few counts were recorded for the clone carrying this T cell receptor (beta chain). What it binds is unknown. Construction of TCR beta libraries was performed using quantitative 5'-RACE with molecular barcodes. TCRdb fed the 5' RACE reads into MiXCR, producing one record per CDR3 protein. The sample records almost 400,000 distinct CDR3 sequences, around 24% being singletons. This entry belongs to a study of CD8 T cells in ankylosing spondylitis. Study-level findings and limits: Several of the motif variants were reported before in synovial fluid and blood from reactive arthritis. Ankylosing spondylitis blood appeared to be characterized by a TCR beta motif of eight highly homologous variants. The clones that were linked to disease were reported to be significantly enriched in matched synovial fluid samples from ankylosing spondylitis patients. CD8+ cells made up the disease-linked clones, which were relatively rare in peripheral blood.

The CDR3 extends over 15 amino acids. The germline V gene encodes CDR1 SGHRS and CDR2 YFSETQ. Trimming left V 5 bases short and J 2 bases short, with 16 bases between. The TCR was taken from a male donor with ankylosing spondylitis. This rearrangement joins TRBV5-1 to TRBJ2-5; unclear D gene. The sample taken for sequencing was blood, either unsorted or a sorted T cell fraction (not recorded which). The CDR3 DNA reads as TGCGCCAGCAGAGCGTCAGGAGTTCGTCAAGAGACCCAGTACTTC. This gives the protein CASRASGVRQETQYF.